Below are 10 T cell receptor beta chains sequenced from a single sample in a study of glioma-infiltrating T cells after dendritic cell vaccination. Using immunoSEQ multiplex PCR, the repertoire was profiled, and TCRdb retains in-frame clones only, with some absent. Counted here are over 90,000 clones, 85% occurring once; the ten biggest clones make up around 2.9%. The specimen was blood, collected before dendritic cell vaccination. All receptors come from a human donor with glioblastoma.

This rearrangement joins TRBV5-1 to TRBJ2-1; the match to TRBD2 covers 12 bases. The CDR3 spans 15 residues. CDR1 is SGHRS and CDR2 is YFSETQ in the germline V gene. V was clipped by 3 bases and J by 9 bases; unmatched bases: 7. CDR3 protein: CASSWGLAGGGEQFF. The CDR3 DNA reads TGCGCCAGCAGCTGGGGGCTAGCGGGAGGGGGTGAGCAGTTCTTC. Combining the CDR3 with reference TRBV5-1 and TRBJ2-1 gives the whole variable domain KAGVTQTPRYLIKTRGQQVTLSCSPISGHRSVSWYQQTPGQGLQFLFEYFSETQRNKGNFPGRFSGRQFSNSRSEMNVSTLELGDSALYLCASSWGLAGGGEQFFGPGTRLTVL.

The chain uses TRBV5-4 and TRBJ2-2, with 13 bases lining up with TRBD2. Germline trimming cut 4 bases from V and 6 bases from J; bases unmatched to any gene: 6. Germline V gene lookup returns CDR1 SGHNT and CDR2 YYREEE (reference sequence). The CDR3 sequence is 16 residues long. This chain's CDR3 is CASSQTSGRAAGELFF. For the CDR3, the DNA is TGTGCCAGCAGCCAAACTAGCGGGAGGGCCGCCGGGGAGCTGTTTTTT.

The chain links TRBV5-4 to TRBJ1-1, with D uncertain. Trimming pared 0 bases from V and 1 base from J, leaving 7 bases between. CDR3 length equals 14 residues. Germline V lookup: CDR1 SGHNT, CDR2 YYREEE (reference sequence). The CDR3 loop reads CASSLDSQNTEAFF. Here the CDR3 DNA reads TGTGCCAGCAGCTTGGACAGCCAGAACACTGAAGCTTTCTTT. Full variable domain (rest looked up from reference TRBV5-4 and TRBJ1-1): ETGVTQSPTHLIKTRGQQVTLRCSSQSGHNTVSWYQQALGQGPQFIFQYYREEENGRGNFPPRFSGLQFPNYSSELNVNALELDDSALYLCASSLDSQNTEAFFGQGTRLTVV.

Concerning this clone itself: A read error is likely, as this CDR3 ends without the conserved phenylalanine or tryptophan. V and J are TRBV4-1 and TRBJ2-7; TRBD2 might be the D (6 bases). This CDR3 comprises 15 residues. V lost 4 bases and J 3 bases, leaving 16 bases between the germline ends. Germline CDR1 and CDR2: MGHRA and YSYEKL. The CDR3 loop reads CASSPLGGIIYEQYL. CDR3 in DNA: TGCGCCAGCAGCCCCCTGGGGGGTATTATCTACGAGCAGTACCTC.

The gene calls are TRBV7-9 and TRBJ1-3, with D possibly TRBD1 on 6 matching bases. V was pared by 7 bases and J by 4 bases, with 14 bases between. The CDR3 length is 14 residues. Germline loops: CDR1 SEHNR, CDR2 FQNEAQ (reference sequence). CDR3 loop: CASTYRAPGNTIYF. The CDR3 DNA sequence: TGTGCCAGCACCTACAGGGCGCCCGGAAACACCATATATTTT.

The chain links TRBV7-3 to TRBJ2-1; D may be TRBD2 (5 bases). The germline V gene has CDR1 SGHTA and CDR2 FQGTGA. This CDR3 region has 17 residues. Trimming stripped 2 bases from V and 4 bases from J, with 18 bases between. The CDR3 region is CASSLARSVGAYNEQFF. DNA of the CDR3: TGTGCCAGCAGCTTAGCGAGGTCGGTGGGAGCTTACAATGAGCAGTTCTTC.

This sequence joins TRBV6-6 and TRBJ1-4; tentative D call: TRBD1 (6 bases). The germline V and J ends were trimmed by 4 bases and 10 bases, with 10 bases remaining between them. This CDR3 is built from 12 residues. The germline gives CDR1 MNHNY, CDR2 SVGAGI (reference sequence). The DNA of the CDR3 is TGTGCCAGCAGTTCCACAGGGTCAAAACTGTTTTTT. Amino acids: CASSSTGSKLFF.

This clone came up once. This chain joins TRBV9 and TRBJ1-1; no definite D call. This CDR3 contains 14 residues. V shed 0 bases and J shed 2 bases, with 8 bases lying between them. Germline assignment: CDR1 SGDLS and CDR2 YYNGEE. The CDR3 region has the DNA TGTGCCAGCAGCGTAGTCCCCCAAAACACTGAAGCTTTCTTT. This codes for CASSVVPQNTEAFF.

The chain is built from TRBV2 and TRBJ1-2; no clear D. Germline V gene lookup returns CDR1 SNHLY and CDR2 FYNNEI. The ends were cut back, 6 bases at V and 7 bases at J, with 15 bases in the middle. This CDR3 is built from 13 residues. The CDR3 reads CASRHPRTSGYTF. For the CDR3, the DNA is TGTGCCAGCAGACACCCCAGAACTAGTGGCTACACCTTC.

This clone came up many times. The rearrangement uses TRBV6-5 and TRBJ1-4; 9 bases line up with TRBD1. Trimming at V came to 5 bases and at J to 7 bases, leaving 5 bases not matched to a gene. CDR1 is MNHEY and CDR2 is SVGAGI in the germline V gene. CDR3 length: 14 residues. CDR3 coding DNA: TGTGCCAGCAGTAGGGACAGGGTGCTTGAAAAACTGTTTTTT. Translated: CASSRDRVLEKLFF.